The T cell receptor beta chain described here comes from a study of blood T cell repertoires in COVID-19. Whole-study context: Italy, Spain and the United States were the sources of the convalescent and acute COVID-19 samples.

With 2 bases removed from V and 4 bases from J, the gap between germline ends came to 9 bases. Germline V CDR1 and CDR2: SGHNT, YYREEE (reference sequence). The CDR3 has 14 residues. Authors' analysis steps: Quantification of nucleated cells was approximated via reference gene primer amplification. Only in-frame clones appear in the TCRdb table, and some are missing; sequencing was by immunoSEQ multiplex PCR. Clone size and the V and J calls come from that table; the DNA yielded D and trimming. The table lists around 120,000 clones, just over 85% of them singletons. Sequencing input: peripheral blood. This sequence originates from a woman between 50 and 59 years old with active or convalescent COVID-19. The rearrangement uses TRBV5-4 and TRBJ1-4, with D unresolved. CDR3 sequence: CASSLAPVNEKLFF. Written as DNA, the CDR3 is TGTGCCAGCAGCTTAGCGCCCGTTAATGAAAAACTGTTTTTT.